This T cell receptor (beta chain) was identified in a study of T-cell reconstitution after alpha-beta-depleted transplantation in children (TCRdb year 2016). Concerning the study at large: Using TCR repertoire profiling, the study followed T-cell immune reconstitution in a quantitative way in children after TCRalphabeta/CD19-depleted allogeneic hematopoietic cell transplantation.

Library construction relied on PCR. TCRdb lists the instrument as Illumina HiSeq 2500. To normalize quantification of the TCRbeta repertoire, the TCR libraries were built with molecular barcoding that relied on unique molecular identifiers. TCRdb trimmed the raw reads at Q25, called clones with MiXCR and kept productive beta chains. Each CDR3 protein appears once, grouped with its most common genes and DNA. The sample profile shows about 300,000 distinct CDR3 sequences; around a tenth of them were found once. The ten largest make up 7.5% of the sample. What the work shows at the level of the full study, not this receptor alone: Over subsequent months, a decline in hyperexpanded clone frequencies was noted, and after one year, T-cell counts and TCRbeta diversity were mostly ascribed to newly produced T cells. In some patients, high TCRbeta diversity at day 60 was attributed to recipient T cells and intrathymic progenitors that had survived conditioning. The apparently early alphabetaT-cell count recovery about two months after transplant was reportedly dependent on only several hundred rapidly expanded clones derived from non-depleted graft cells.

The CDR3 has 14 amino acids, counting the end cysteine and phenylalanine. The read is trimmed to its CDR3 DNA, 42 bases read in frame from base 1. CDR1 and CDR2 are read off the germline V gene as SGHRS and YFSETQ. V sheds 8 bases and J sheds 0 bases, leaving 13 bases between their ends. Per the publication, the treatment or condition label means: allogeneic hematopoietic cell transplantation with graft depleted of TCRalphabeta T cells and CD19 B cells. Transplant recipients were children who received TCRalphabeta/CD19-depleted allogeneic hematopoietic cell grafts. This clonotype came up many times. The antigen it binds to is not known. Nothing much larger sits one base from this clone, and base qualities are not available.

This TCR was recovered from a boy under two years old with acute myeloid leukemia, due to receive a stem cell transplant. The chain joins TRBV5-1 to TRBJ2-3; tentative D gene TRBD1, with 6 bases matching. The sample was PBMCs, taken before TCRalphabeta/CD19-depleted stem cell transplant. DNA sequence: TGCGCCAGTTCCCAGGGGTTAAGCACAGATACGCAGTATTTT. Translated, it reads CASSQGLSTDTQYF.